The 9 T cell receptor beta chains reported below all come from one sample, sequenced in a study of response to subunit inactivated influenza vaccine. TCRdb processed the RT-PCR reads anew with MiXCR; each CDR3 protein has one entry. The sample has hundreds of thousands of distinct CDR3 sequences, about 11% seen once. These records were also assigned to another study, of T cells expressing NK-cell markers. This second report adds: TCR beta cDNA was made by 5'RACE template switching with UMIs.

Sequencing was performed on PBMCs from blood, taken on the day of vaccination. Receptors originate from a man aged 45-60 years who received an inactivated influenza vaccine.

This clonotype was detected ten times or more. This rearrangement joins TRBV7-2 to TRBJ2-7; no clear D gene. V was shortened by 1 base and J by 2 bases, with 9 bases between the two germline ends. There are 14 residues in the CDR3. In germline, CDR1 is SGHTA, CDR2 FQGNSA. This chain's CDR3 is CASSLGAKTYEQYF. CDR3 sequence (DNA): TGTGCCAGCAGCTTAGGTGCCAAAACCTACGAGCAGTACTTC.

This clonotype has only a few counts. The CDR3 coding sequence is TGTGCCAGCAGCCCAGGCGGTCGGTCAGGGACAGATACGCAGTATTTT. Amino acids: CASSPGGRSGTDTQYF. The V call is TRBV5-6, the J call TRBJ2-3; D possibly corresponds to TRBD1 (5 bases). The V end was cut by 4 bases, the J end by 3 bases, with 18 bases between. Germline CDR1 reads SGHDT; CDR2 reads YYEEEE. The CDR3 is 16 residues long.

The CDR3 region has the DNA TGTGCCAGCAGCTTAACCCCATGGGGGGAGACCCAGTACTTC. Amino acids: CASSLTPWGETQYF. The chain has TRBV7-2 and TRBJ2-5, with D perhaps being TRBD1 or TRBD2 (5 bases each). Germline CDR1 and CDR2: SGHTA and FQGNSA. This CDR3 is built from 14 residues. Between the trimmed V and J ends, which lost 2 bases and 5 bases, there was a span of 12 bases.

At least ten counts were recorded for this clonotype. The CDR3: CATSDSDRGRDTGELFF. The DNA of the CDR3 is TGTGCCACCAGTGACAGCGACAGGGGGCGCGACACCGGGGAGCTGTTTTTT. This rearrangement joins TRBV24-1 to TRBJ2-2, with TRBD1 matching over 10 bases. The CDR3 runs 17 residues. The germline V gene encodes CDR1 KGHDR and CDR2 SFDVKD. J was trimmed by 3 bases and V by 4 bases; bases with no gene match: 7.

About this clonotype: A much larger clone sits a single nucleotide away, making a read error possible. The rearrangement joins TRBV10-3 to TRBJ2-1; 8 positions agree with TRBD2. Unmatched junction bases numbered 14, after V lost 6 bases and J lost 16 bases. Germline CDR1 ENHRY, CDR2 SYGVKD. The CDR3 is 13 residues long. CDR3 sequence (DNA): TGTGCCATCAGAGTTACTCGGGACGGGGGGGAATTCTTC. The encoded protein is CAIRVTRDGGEFF.

The chain's CDR3 is CASSFAGTGVRETQYF. The CDR3 DNA sequence: TGTGCCAGCAGCTTCGCCGGGACAGGGGTCCGAGAGACCCAGTACTTC. The chain recombines TRBV27 with TRBJ2-5, with 10 bases matching TRBD1. J lost 4 bases, V lost 6 bases, and 11 bases had no gene match. Per germline, CDR1 MNHEY and CDR2 SMNVEV (reference sequence). This CDR3 is built from 16 residues.

The rearrangement uses TRBV2 and TRBJ2-6; D gene unclear. Germline CDR1 and CDR2: SNHLY and FYNNEI. This CDR3 has 15 residues. With 6 bases removed from V and 4 bases from J, the gap between germline ends came to 13 bases. The CDR3 spells CASRSQIVGANVLTF. CDR3 bases: TGTGCCAGCAGGTCCCAAATAGTAGGGGCCAACGTCCTGACTTTC.

The rearrangement uses TRBV5-1 and TRBJ1-3; 9 bases are a match to TRBD1. Germline-derived CDR1 and CDR2 are SGHRS and YFSETQ. Losses at the gene ends were 4 bases for V and 0 bases for J; bases not matched to a gene: 8. The CDR3 has 17 amino acids. As DNA, the CDR3 is TGCGCCAGCAGCCCGGGGGACAGGGACTACTCTGGAAACACCATATATTTT. Translation: CASSPGDRDYSGNTIYF.

The chain employs TRBV20-1 and TRBJ2-5, with TRBD2 matching 9 bases. Trimming cost V 3 bases and J 5 bases; bases outside gene matches: 4. Germline assignment: CDR1 DFQATT and CDR2 SNEGSKA (reference sequence). There are 13 residues in the CDR3. For the CDR3, the DNA is TGCAGTGCTAGGAGGCGGGAGGGTGAGACCCAGTACTTC. It specifies CSARRREGETQYF.